This record covers a single T cell receptor beta chain. TCRdb re-analysed the 5' RACE reads in MiXCR, keeping a single row per CDR3 protein. The table records about 810,000 distinct CDR3 sequences, about 12% of them present only once. This sample stems from a study of identical twins. The data also belong to a second study, concerning yellow fever vaccine responses in identical twins.

The sample comprised PBMCs. This TCR was recovered from a young woman in good health.

CDR3 bases: TGCAGTGCTAGAGTTTCAGGGGCCCCCACAGATACGCAGTATTTT. Its translation is CSARVSGAPTDTQYF. The rearrangement links TRBV20-1 to TRBJ2-3; tentative D call: TRBD1 (6 bases). There are 15 residues in the CDR3. V lost 1 base and J 2 bases, leaving 13 bases between the germline ends. The V gene's germline CDR1 is DFQATT and CDR2 SNEGSKA (reference sequence).